This T cell receptor (beta chain) was sequenced for a study of blood T cell repertoires in COVID-19. Study information: T cells, B-cell-depleted T cells, or PBMCs supplied cDNA or gDNA.

Data came from immunoSEQ multiplex PCR; TCRdb stores just in-frame clones and leaves some out. The table lists 130,000 to 150,000 clones, under 80% of them singletons. The CDR3 length is 13 residues. Germline V gives CDR1 SGHAT, CDR2 FQDESV (reference sequence). The V end was cut by 4 bases, the J end by 3 bases, with 9 bases between. The chain is built from TRBV11-1 and TRBJ1-1; perhaps TRBD1 as D (5 bases). This sequence originates from a man aged 60 to 75 with acute or convalescent COVID-19. Specimen: peripheral blood. DNA for the CDR3: TGTGCCAGCAGCTCGGACACCTACACTGAAGCTTTCTTT. It yields the protein CASSSDTYTEAFF. The whole variable domain, filled in from reference TRBV11-1 and TRBJ1-1, reads EAEVAQSPRYKITEKSQAVAFWCDPISGHATLYWYRQILGQGPELLVQFQDESVVDDSQLPKDRFSAERLKGVDSTLKIQPAELGDSAMYLCASSSDTYTEAFFGQGTRLTVV.